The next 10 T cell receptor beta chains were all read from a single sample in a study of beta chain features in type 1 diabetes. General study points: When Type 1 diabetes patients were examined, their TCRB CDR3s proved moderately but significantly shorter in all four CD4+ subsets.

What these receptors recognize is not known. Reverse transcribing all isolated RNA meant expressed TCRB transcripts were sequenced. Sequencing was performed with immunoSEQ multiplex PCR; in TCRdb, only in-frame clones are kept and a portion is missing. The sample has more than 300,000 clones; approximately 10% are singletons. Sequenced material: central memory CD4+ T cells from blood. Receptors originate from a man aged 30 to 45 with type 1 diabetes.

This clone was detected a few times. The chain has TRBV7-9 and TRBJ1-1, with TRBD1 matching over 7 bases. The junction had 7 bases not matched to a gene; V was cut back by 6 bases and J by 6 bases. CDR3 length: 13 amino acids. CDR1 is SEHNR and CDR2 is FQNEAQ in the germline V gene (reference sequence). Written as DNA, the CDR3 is TGTGCCAGCAGTTATGGACAGGAATCTGAAGCTTTCTTT. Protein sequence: CASSYGQESEAFF. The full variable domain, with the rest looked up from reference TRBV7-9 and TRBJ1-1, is DTGVSQNPRHKITKRGQNVTFRCDPISEHNRLYWYRQTLGQGPEFLTYFQNEAQLEKSRLLSDRFSAERPKGSFSTLEIQRTEQGDSAMYLCASSYGQESEAFFGQGTRLTVV.

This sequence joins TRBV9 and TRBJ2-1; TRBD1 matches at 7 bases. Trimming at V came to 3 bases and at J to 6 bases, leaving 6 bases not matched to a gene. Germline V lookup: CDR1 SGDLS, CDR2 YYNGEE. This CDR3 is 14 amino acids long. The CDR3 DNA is TGTGCCAGCAGCGAAGGGGGCGATCGCAATGAGCAGTTCTTC. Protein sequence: CASSEGGDRNEQFF.

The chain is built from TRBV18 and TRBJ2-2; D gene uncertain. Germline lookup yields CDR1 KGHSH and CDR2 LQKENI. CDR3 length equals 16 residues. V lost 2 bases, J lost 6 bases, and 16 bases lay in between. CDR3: CASSPIPVGDAGELFF. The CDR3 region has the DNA TGTGCCAGCTCACCAATACCGGTTGGGGATGCCGGGGAGCTGTTTTTT.

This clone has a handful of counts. The CDR3: CSVGSATNEKLFF. CDR3 in DNA: TGCAGCGTTGGGTCTGCAACTAATGAAAAACTGTTTTTT. V and J are TRBV29-1 and TRBJ1-4; no definite D call. With 4 bases removed from V and 0 bases from J, the gap between germline ends came to 6 bases. This CDR3 comprises 13 residues. CDR1 is SQVTM, CDR2 ANQGSEA, per germline.

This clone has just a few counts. The CDR3 coding sequence is TGTGCCAGCAGACCAGGGGGCTTCTCTGGAAACACCATATATTTT. It specifies CASRPGGFSGNTIYF. The rearrangement links TRBV7-2 to TRBJ1-3, with 8 bases lining up with TRBD1. The V gene end was trimmed by 6 bases and the J gene end by 0 bases; junction bases not matched to a gene: 4. Germline loops: CDR1 SGHTA, CDR2 FQGNSA. CDR3 length equals 15 residues. Full variable domain (outside the CDR3, taken from reference TRBV7-2 and TRBJ1-3): GAGVSQSPSNKVTEKGKDVELRCDPISGHTALYWYRQSLGQGLEFLIYFQGNSAPDKSGLPSDRFSAERTGGSVSTLTIQRTQQEDSAVYLCASRPGGFSGNTIYFGEGSWLTVV.

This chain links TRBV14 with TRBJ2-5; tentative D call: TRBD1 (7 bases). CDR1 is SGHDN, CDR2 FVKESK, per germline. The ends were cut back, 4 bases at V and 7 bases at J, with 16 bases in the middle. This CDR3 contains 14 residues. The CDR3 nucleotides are TGTGCCAGCAGCCCCGCGGGACAGCTCGGGACCCAGTACTTC. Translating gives CASSPAGQLGTQYF.

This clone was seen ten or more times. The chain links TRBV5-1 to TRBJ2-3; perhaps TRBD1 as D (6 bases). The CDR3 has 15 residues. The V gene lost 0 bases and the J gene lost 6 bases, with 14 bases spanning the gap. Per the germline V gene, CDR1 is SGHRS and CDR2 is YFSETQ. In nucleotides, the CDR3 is TGCGCCAGCAGCTTGGACGGGGTGCAGGGGGATACGCAGTATTTT. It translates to CASSLDGVQGDTQYF.

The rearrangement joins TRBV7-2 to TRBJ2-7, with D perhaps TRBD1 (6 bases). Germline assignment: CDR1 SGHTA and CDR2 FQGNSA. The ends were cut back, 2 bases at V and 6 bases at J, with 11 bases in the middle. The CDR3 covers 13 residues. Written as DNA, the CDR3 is TGTGCCAGCAGCTTACAGGGGCACGGCGAGCAGTACTTC. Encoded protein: CASSLQGHGEQYF.

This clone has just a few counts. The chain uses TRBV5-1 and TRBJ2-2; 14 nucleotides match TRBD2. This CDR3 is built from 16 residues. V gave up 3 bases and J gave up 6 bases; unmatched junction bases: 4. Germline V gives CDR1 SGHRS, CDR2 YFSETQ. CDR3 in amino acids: CASSSRTSGGSGELFF. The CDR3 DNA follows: TGCGCCAGCAGCTCCCGGACTAGCGGGGGGTCCGGGGAGCTGTTTTTT.

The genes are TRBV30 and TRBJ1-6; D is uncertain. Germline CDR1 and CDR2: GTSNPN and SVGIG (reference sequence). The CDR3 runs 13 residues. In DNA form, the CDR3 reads TGTGCTGGGAGGAGCTCCTATAATTCACCCCTCCACTTT. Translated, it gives CAGRSSYNSPLHF.